This T cell receptor (beta chain) was found in a study of vaccination and CD4 T cells after COVID-19 (dated by TCRdb to the early 2020s). Background for the entire study: Convalescent patients had a positive SARS-CoV-2 result on nasal swab PCR, and of these patients, several had mild disease and one had severe disease. In the convalescent cohort there were six males and four females, among whom were two Hispanic individuals, seven Caucasians, two Asians and one multiracial person. Participants got two doses of the Pfizer-BioNTech BNT162b2 vaccine (n=8) or two doses of the Moderna mRNA-1273 vaccine (n=2). Post-COVID blood samples from convalescent patients were collected a median of around 100 days after diagnosis, with a range of roughly 35 to 180 days. Post-vaccine blood samples were taken a median of roughly 75 days after the second vaccine dose, with a range of roughly 13 to 250 days. For stimulating the cultures, overlapping spike peptide pools were used, derived from SARS-CoV-2 as well as from the common cold coronaviruses HCoV-NL63, HCoV-OC43 and HCoV-229E. In control cultures, a CEFX viral epitope pool was used as positive control, an HIV-1 Nef peptide pool was used as negative control, or no peptide was added. The spike-specific CD4+ TCR repertoire was compared before and after mRNA vaccination in ten to eleven COVID-19 convalescent patients and a few infection-naive healthy vaccine recipients. Beyond this particular receptor, the publication reports: In convalescent patients, a median roughly 86% of post-vaccine SARS-CoV-2-reactive clones were detected only after vaccination, suggesting vaccine-specific priming. An increase in the median number of SARS-CoV-2-reactive clonotypes from 21 after infection to some 40 after vaccination was observed, but the change was not found to be significant. The number of convalescent patients in the study was relatively small, and the study did not examine early timepoints following natural infection. In convalescent patients, nearly all vaccine-specific clones (304 of 307) were found to be mono-reactive for SARS-CoV-2 spike rather than cross-reactive with common cold coronaviruses.

Libraries were made using PCR. DNA from cultured CD4+ T cells underwent TCR sequencing with the Oncomine TCR Beta short-read assay at the Johns Hopkins FTIC core. The QIAamp micro DNA kit was used to extract genomic DNA from the cultured CD4+ T cells. The Oncomine TCR Beta libraries from cultured CD4+ T cells were pooled using unique dual indexes and then sequenced on an Illumina iSeq 100. Processing in the source paper ran as follows. Non-productive sequences were filtered out, and CDR3s that did not start with C, did not end with F or W, or were shorter than 7 amino acids were discarded. Antigen-specific clonotypes were identified with the MANAFEST web application by comparing peptide-stimulated wells with reference and other culture wells. For a clone to be called positive, the clone needed an FDR below 0.05, an odds ratio above 5, and a productive frequency above 0.1% in at least two of three replicate wells. Cross-reactive clonotypes were defined as significantly expanded in both SARS-CoV-2 spike wells and at least one common cold coronavirus spike condition. CDR3 homology was assessed with Levenshtein distances (stringdist) and unrooted phylogenetic trees (ape) in R version 3.6.1. Using fastp at Q25 and MiXCR, TCRdb reprocessed the public reads and kept productive beta chains. Rows are combined by CDR3 protein, so each entry shows the most common genes and DNA. The V and J calls here are based on TCRdb, not the publication. Across this sample there are around 20,000 distinct CDR3 sequences, with about 61% seen only once. The ten largest clonotypes hold approximately 8% of the sample.

This specimen's treatment or condition label, per the study, means: roughly 11-day PBMC culture with coronavirus spike peptide pools or control peptides (ViraFEST assay). The ViraFEST assay was used in the study, in which antigen-specific T cells were expanded with peptide pools and expanded clonotypes were subsequently identified by TCR sequencing. The convalescent patients' positive SARS-CoV-2 PCR tests were from March to December 2020, which was before the Alpha, Beta and Delta variants emerged in the United States. Roughly 2 million PBMCs per well were cultured in IMDM with roughly 4.8% human AB serum and 8 to 10 IU/ml IL-2, plus 10 ug/ml peptide pools. On days 3 and 7, half of the culture medium was replaced with fresh IL-2-containing medium. After around 11 days of culture, CD4+ T cells were isolated by negative selection using the EasySep CD4+ T cell isolation kit. Ficoll-Paque Plus gradient centrifugation was used to isolate PBMCs from whole blood, and the isolated PBMCs were then either used fresh or cryopreserved at -140C. Culture conditions were generally each tested in triplicate wells.

A note on this clonotype: The antigen it recognizes is unknown. The input lacks base qualities; no much larger clone sits a single base away.

CDR1 and CDR2 (MNHNS, SASEGT) derive from the germline V gene. Trimming takes 5 bases off V and 0 bases off J; junction bases not matched to a gene: 10. Counted from cysteine to phenylalanine, this CDR3 has 17 amino acids. Just CDR3 DNA is preserved here, 51 bases in frame from base 1. The chain is assembled from TRBV6-1 and TRBJ1-3, and 7 bases in between align with TRBD1. Sequencing used CD4+ T cells from blood, cultured in vitro. The TCR originated in a human donor who had recovered from COVID-19. DNA sequence: TGTGCCAGCAGTCGAGGGGGCATACGGAGCTCTGGAAACACCATATATTTT. Its protein reads: CASSRGGIRSSGNTIYF.